Described below is a single T cell receptor (beta chain) sequence and its context. In the original processing: The assay estimated nucleated cells by amplifying reference gene primers. Assay used: immunoSEQ multiplex PCR; TCRdb lists only in-frame clones, some missing. Clone size and the V and J calls come from that table; the DNA yielded D and trimming. Of some 94,000 clones listed, around 72% are singletons. This entry comes from a study of blood T cell repertoires in COVID-19. Study-level information: There were acute and convalescent COVID-19 samples, and they came from the United States, Italy and Spain. Nucleic acid was either cDNA or gDNA, and it came from T cells, B-cell-depleted T cells, or PBMCs.

Trimming removed 3 bases from V and 3 bases from J, with 12 bases in between. CDR3 length: 14 residues. Germline V CDR1 and CDR2: SGDLS, YYNGEE. This TCR derives from a woman aged 55-70 years in a cohort sampled during active or convalescent COVID-19. The chain carries TRBV9 and TRBJ1-2; D is possibly TRBD1 (6 bases). Sample: peripheral blood. This CDR3 reads CASSAGEGYYGYTF. The CDR3 DNA is TGTGCCAGCAGCGCAGGGGAGGGGTACTATGGCTACACCTTC.